The 6 T cell receptor beta chains given below trace back to one sample, sequenced in a study of Ad26.COV2.S vaccination and SARS-CoV-2 variants. Indicated treatment: approximately 18 received Ad26.COV2.S at low or high dose, single or two shots; roughly 5 received placebo; per-sample allocation not given. At day 63 after the first vaccine or placebo injection, samples were drawn. Method: immunoSEQ multiplex PCR; TCRdb's copy keeps in-frame clones and lacks some. The sample consists of some 370,000 clones, 83% of them appearing once. Sequenced material: peripheral blood, taken in a trial of Ad26.COV2.S vaccine versus placebo. These receptors all come from a person aged 18-60 years who received the Ad26.COV2.S COVID-19 vaccine or a placebo.

The chain combines TRBV20-1 with TRBJ2-1, with no clear D. The germline V gene encodes CDR1 DFQATT and CDR2 SNEGSKA (reference sequence). V lost 6 bases to trimming and J lost 6 bases, with 6 bases between them. The CDR3 extends over 10 amino acids. The CDR3 protein is CSAIGNEQFF. CDR3 bases: TGCAGTGCGATAGGCAATGAGCAGTTCTTC.

In DNA, the CDR3 is TGTGCCAGCAGTTATCTCGGGACGGTCTATGGCTACACCTTC. It translates to CASSYLGTVYGYTF. V usage is TRBV6-6 and J usage is TRBJ1-2; tentatively, D is TRBD1 (5 bases). The V gene's germline CDR1 is MNHNY and CDR2 SVGAGI (reference sequence). This CDR3 contains 14 residues. V lost 3 bases, J lost 4 bases, and 12 bases lay in between.

In this sample, this clone turned up a few times. This rearrangement joins TRBV12-3 or TRBV12-4 to TRBJ2-2, with TRBD1 as a possible D gene (5 bases). CDR3 length: 13 amino acids. The V end lost 7 bases, the J end lost 4 bases, and 10 bases lay between the germline ends. DNA for the CDR3: TGTGCCAGCATGACAGAGCTCACCGGGGAGCTGTTTTTT. Encoded protein: CASMTELTGELFF.

This clone was picked up a small number of times. Other DNA sequences in this specimen translate into the identical CDR3. The chain recombines TRBV4-1 with TRBJ1-3, with D uncertain. The CDR3 totals 15 residues. Germline assignment: CDR1 MGHRA and CDR2 YSYEKL. With 4 bases removed from V and 0 bases from J, the gap between germline ends came to 10 bases. The CDR3 protein is CASSLFVSSGNTIYF. The CDR3 DNA follows: TGCGCCAGCAGCCTGTTTGTGAGCTCTGGAAACACCATATATTTT.

The chain carries TRBV5-6 and TRBJ1-2; no reliable D call. The length of the CDR3 is 13 residues. The V and J ends lost 4 bases and 6 bases respectively, with 13 bases between them. Germline-derived CDR1 and CDR2 are SGHDT and YYEEEE. CDR3 sequence reads: CASSLGRNHGYTF. CDR3 coding DNA: TGTGCCAGCAGCCTTGGGAGGAACCATGGCTACACCTTC.

The gene calls are TRBV7-9 and TRBJ1-3; a weak D match, TRBD1 (6 bases). Trimming removed 1 base at V and 1 base at J, with 11 bases between. Germline-derived CDR1 and CDR2 are SEHNR and FQNEAQ (reference sequence). This CDR3 is built from 16 residues. The CDR3 DNA follows: TGTGCCAGCAGCTTAGAACAGGGCTTGTCTGGAAACACCATATATTTT. Encoded protein: CASSLEQGLSGNTIYF.